This T cell receptor beta chain was recovered during a study of T cells in Graves' hyperthyroidism and ophthalmopathy. Study conclusions and caveats: In the blood, most expanded thyroid clonotypes above 0.001 appeared as well. Before onset, ophthalmopathy was predicted by the model a median approximately 6.5 months earlier.

Researchers amplified the TCR beta CDR3 regions from RNA transcripts. TCR CDR3 underwent first-round RT-PCR with the HTBI primer set. TCRdb reprocessed the multiplex PCR reads with MiXCR, giving one entry per CDR3 protein. The table lists roughly 420,000 distinct CDR3 sequences, around 15% of them singletons. Germline CDR1 SGDLS, CDR2 YYNGEE. The length of the CDR3 is 15 residues. The ends lost 0 bases at V and 7 bases at J; junction bases unmatched: 7. Stable disease denoted Graves' hyperthyroidism without ophthalmopathy progression within 18 months. Isolation of PBMCs was performed on around 10 ml fresh peripheral blood. This clonotype has more than one count but fewer than ten. Its cognate antigen is unknown.

Sequencing was done on a sample of blood. V usage is TRBV9 and J usage is TRBJ2-1; 7 bases agree with TRBD2. This TCR was sampled from a woman aged 18-29 years with Graves' hyperthyroidism. CDR3 amino acids: CASSVVASGGNEQFF. The CDR3 DNA follows: TGTGCCAGCAGCGTAGTGGCTAGCGGTGGGAATGAGCAGTTCTTC.